This entry lists 32 T cell receptor beta chains sequenced from one sample in a study of CD8+CD57+ T cells in acquired aplastic anemia. CD8+CD57+ cell expansion had been shown by flow cytometry in patients chosen for sequencing. Genomic DNA constituted the template upon which TCR beta VDJ and CDR3 profiling was performed. Using its own MiXCR run on the reads, TCRdb lists one record per CDR3 protein. The table includes around 210,000 distinct CDR3 sequences, 55% to 65% detected once. Sequenced material: sorted CD4+, CD8+, or CD8+CD57+ T cells (not recorded which) from PBMCs. The receptor set was obtained from a human donor with aplastic anemia.

This rearrangement joins TRBV20-1 to TRBJ2-7, with TRBD1 identical over 9 bases. Per the germline V gene, CDR1 is DFQATT and CDR2 is SNEGSKA (reference sequence). V gave up 5 bases and J gave up 5 bases; unmatched junction bases: 1. The CDR3 is made up of 11 amino acids. The CDR3 loop reads CSARTGDEQYF. CDR3 sequence (DNA): TGCAGTGCTCGGACAGGGGACGAGCAGTACTTC.

This chain links TRBV7-2 with TRBJ2-5; D might be TRBD2 (6 bases). Trimming took 1 base from V and 4 from J, leaving 10 bases between them. This CDR3 is 14 amino acids long. Germline V gene lookup returns CDR1 SGHTA and CDR2 FQGNSA. The CDR3 DNA follows: TGTGCCAGCAGCTTAGGAGCGGGTGGAGAGACCCAGTACTTC. It encodes CASSLGAGGETQYF. Full variable domain (remainder filled in from reference TRBV7-2 and TRBJ2-5): GAGVSQSPSNKVTEKGKDVELRCDPISGHTALYWYRQSLGQGLEFLIYFQGNSAPDKSGLPSDRFSAERTGGSVSTLTIQRTQQEDSAVYLCASSLGAGGETQYFGPGTRLLVL.

The rearrangement links TRBV25-1 to TRBJ1-5; 8 bases are shared with TRBD1. CDR1 and CDR2 from the germline V gene are MGHDK and SYGVNS. The CDR3 extends over 19 amino acids. The ends lost 8 bases at V and 2 bases at J; junction bases unmatched: 20. CDR3 bases: TGTGCCAGCGCGCTGTACAATCGGACAGGGTTAAACGGCAATCAGCCCCAGCATTTT. Residues: CASALYNRTGLNGNQPQHF. Complete variable domain (other parts from reference TRBV25-1 and TRBJ1-5): EADIYQTPRYLVIGTGKKITLECSQTMGHDKMYWYQQDPGMELHLIHYSYGVNSTEKGDLSSESTVSRIRTEHFPLTLESARPSHTSQYLCASALYNRTGLNGNQPQHFGDGTRLSIL.

A remark on this clonotype: The missing conserved phenylalanine or tryptophan at the end of this CDR3 makes a read error likely. The genes are TRBV12-3 or TRBV12-4 and TRBJ2-7, with D possibly TRBD2 on 6 matching bases. The CDR3 is 15 residues long. With 6 bases removed from V and 3 bases from J, the gap between germline ends came to 18 bases. CDR3 in DNA: TGTGCCAGCAGCCGTGACGGACTAATTTACTACGAGCAGTACCTC. Amino acid sequence: CASSRDGLIYYEQYL.

This chain uses TRBV10-3 with TRBJ2-3; TRBD1 matches 9 bases. The CDR3 loop spans 15 amino acids. V dropped 2 bases and J dropped 2; count of bases not matched to a gene: 2. The germline V gene has CDR1 ENHRY and CDR2 SYGVKD. CDR3 amino acids: CAISEGQGNTDTQYF. The DNA for the CDR3 is TGTGCCATCAGTGAGGGACAGGGGAACACAGATACGCAGTATTTT.

The rearrangement joins TRBV25-1 to TRBJ2-5; D remains unclear. Looked up from germline, CDR1 is MGHDK and CDR2 is SYGVNS. The V and J ends lost 6 bases and 4 bases respectively, with 6 bases between them. The CDR3 length is 11 residues. The CDR3 loop is CASSAAETQYF. As DNA, the CDR3 is TGTGCCAGCAGCGCAGCAGAGACCCAGTACTTC.

This clonotype appeared many times. The V and J genes are TRBV7-9 and TRBJ2-5, with TRBD2 identical over 8 bases. From germline, CDR1 is SEHNR and CDR2 FQNEAQ (reference sequence). V shed 5 bases, J shed 3 bases, and the junction held 2 bases outside the gene matches. The CDR3 is 13 residues long. The CDR3: CASSPGLEETQYF. The DNA of the CDR3 is TGTGCCAGCAGCCCGGGACTAGAAGAGACCCAGTACTTC.

The chain joins TRBV20-1 to TRBJ2-3; 10 bases align to TRBD2. Looked up from germline, CDR1 is DFQATT and CDR2 is SNEGSKA (reference sequence). Trimming took 6 bases from V and 6 from J; bases not matched to a gene: 9. This CDR3 region has 14 residues. CDR3 coding DNA: TGCAGTGCCATTCCGGGACTAGCGTGGGATACGCAGTATTTT. Protein: CSAIPGLAWDTQYF.

This clonotype was seen just once. The chain couples TRBV7-3 to TRBJ1-6; 9 bases map to TRBD1. Germline V CDR1 and CDR2: SGHTA, FQGTGA. V dropped 5 bases and J dropped 10; count of bases not matched to a gene: 12. This CDR3 region has 16 residues. This CDR3 reads CASSTRGQGFQSPLHF. CDR3 DNA: TGTGCCAGCAGCACAAGGGGACAGGGCTTCCAATCACCCCTCCACTTT.

The CDR3 nucleotides read TGTGCCAGCAGCTACGACAGAAACAATGAGCAGTTCTTC. This translates into CASSYDRNNEQFF. V gene TRBV7-3 combines with J gene TRBJ2-1; D perhaps matches TRBD1 (5 bases). V was shortened by 4 bases and J by 5 bases, with 9 bases between the two germline ends. The CDR3 runs 13 residues. The germline CDR1 and CDR2 sequences are SGHTA and FQGTGA.

This chain connects TRBV9 to TRBJ2-6; D remains ambiguous. The V end was cut by 4 bases, the J end by 0 bases, with 8 bases between. The germline V gene has CDR1 SGDLS and CDR2 YYNGEE. The CDR3 has 15 residues. The CDR3 loop reads CASSPWLSGANVLTF. The DNA for the CDR3 is TGTGCCAGCAGCCCCTGGCTCTCTGGGGCCAACGTCCTGACTTTC.

This clonotype was found a few times. The chain combines TRBV7-9 with TRBJ2-5; D ambiguous. Germline V gene sequence: CDR1 SEHNR, CDR2 FQNEAQ (reference sequence). The CDR3 has 14 amino acids. V lost 4 bases, J lost 4 bases, and 13 bases lay in between. In DNA, the CDR3 is TGTGCCAGCAGCTCAGGAGTTTACGGAGAGACCCAGTACTTC. It is translated as CASSSGVYGETQYF. Full variable domain (remainder filled in from reference TRBV7-9 and TRBJ2-5): DTGVSQNPRHKITKRGQNVTFRCDPISEHNRLYWYRQTLGQGPEFLTYFQNEAQLEKSRLLSDRFSAERPKGSFSTLEIQRTEQGDSAMYLCASSSGVYGETQYFGPGTRLLVL.

This rearrangement joins TRBV20-1 to TRBJ1-1, with D possibly matching TRBD1 (6 bases). This CDR3 spans 12 amino acids. Per the germline V gene, CDR1 is DFQATT and CDR2 is SNEGSKA (reference sequence). V was cut by 5 bases and J by 10 bases, with 17 bases left in between. This CDR3 reads CSAAHGQPRAFF. CDR3 DNA: TGCAGTGCTGCACACGGACAGCCGAGAGCTTTCTTT.

The rearrangement uses TRBV2 and TRBJ1-1; TRBD1 might be the D (5 bases). The V end was cut by 5 bases, the J end by 6 bases, with 19 bases between. CDR3 length equals 15 residues. CDR1 and CDR2 (germline): SNHLY, FYNNEI. The CDR3 region is CASSHPLGQISEAFF. In DNA, the CDR3 is TGTGCCAGCAGTCACCCGCTGGGGCAGATCTCTGAAGCTTTCTTT.

The chain has TRBV20-1 and TRBJ1-6, with TRBD1 matching over 8 bases. From germline, CDR1 is DFQATT and CDR2 SNEGSKA (reference sequence). This CDR3 is 18 amino acids long. The junction had 11 bases not matched to a gene; V was cut back by 4 bases and J by 0 bases. Here the CDR3 DNA reads TGCAGTGCTACGTCCCGGGACAGGTCCAGCTCCTATAATTCACCCCTCCACTTT. It encodes CSATSRDRSSSYNSPLHF.

The chain combines TRBV7-3 with TRBJ1-3; no clear D. Germline-derived CDR1 and CDR2 are SGHTA and FQGTGA. The CDR3 contains 16 residues. Trimming shortened V by 0 bases and J by 0 bases, and 9 bases separated the two germline ends. CDR3 nucleotide sequence: TGTGCCAGCAGCTTAACGTCAAAGGGCTCTGGAAACACCATATATTTT. Translating it yields CASSLTSKGSGNTIYF.

J is TRBJ1-5 and V is TRBV19; D may be TRBD1 (5 bases). CDR1 and CDR2 from the germline V gene are LNHDA and SQIVND (reference sequence). Trimming took 9 bases from V and 4 from J, leaving 25 bases between them. CDR3 size: 17 residues. DNA of the CDR3: TGTGCCAGCCGCCCGGGGCTGGACGGCCCCATAAATCAGCCCCAGCATTTT. It encodes CASRPGLDGPINQPQHF.

The chain links TRBV20-1 to TRBJ2-7, with D uncertain. The CDR3 runs 12 residues. Per germline, CDR1 DFQATT and CDR2 SNEGSKA (reference sequence). Trimming took 8 bases from V and 3 from J, leaving 14 bases between them. CDR3 DNA: TGCAGTTTAGGTGACACCGACTACGAGCAGTACTTC. This sequence encodes CSLGDTDYEQYF.

This clonotype was seen a few times. This chain connects TRBV7-2 to TRBJ2-7; D might be TRBD1 (6 bases). This CDR3 contains 14 residues. Trimming cost V 7 bases and J 5 bases, with 18 bases left between them. Looked up from germline, CDR1 is SGHTA and CDR2 is FQGNSA. Here the CDR3 reads CASTRQASINEQYF. The CDR3 DNA sequence: TGTGCCAGCACCCGACAGGCGTCTATTAACGAGCAGTACTTC.

The rearrangement joins TRBV4-1 to TRBJ1-6, with 8 nucleotides matching TRBD1. This CDR3 has 15 residues. Trimming at V came to 0 bases and at J to 10 bases, leaving 5 bases not matched to a gene. Germline lookup yields CDR1 MGHRA and CDR2 YSYEKL. The CDR3 loop reads CASSQEGQGGSPLHF. The CDR3 nucleotides are TGCGCCAGCAGCCAAGAAGGACAGGGTGGATCACCCCTCCACTTT.

The V and J genes are TRBV2 and TRBJ1-4; D not resolved. V was cut by 0 bases and J by 10 bases, with 15 bases left in between. The CDR3 covers 15 residues. The germline gives CDR1 SNHLY, CDR2 FYNNEI. DNA of the CDR3: TGTGCCAGCAGTGAAGCGGAAGCCCGGTTGCGAAAACTGTTTTTT. This codes for CASSEAEARLRKLFF. Based on the CDR3 plus reference TRBV2 and TRBJ1-4, the full variable domain is EPEVTQTPSHQVTQMGQEVILRCVPISNHLYFYWYRQILGQKVEFLVSFYNNEISEKSEIFDDQFSVERPDGSNFTLKIRSTKLEDSAMYFCASSEAEARLRKLFFGSGTQLSVL.

This sequence joins TRBV20-1 and TRBJ1-1; tentative D call: TRBD1 (5 bases). Trimming removed 4 bases from V and 5 bases from J, with 14 bases in between. The CDR3 is 13 residues long. Germline lookup yields CDR1 DFQATT and CDR2 SNEGSKA (reference sequence). The CDR3, as DNA: TGCAGTGCTATCGCGGGGGGGGGAACTGAAGCTTTCTTT. Translating gives CSAIAGGGTEAFF.

This clonotype was counted a single time. The CDR3 DNA follows: TGCGCCAGCAGCCAAGGCGAGGGCAGGGGCCCGAACATTCAGTACTTC. This gives the protein CASSQGEGRGPNIQYF. J is TRBJ2-4 and V is TRBV4-3; tentative D call: TRBD1 (6 bases). The CDR3 totals 16 residues. V lost 1 base and J 7 bases, leaving 17 bases between the germline ends. CDR1 LGHNA and CDR2 YSLEER come from the germline V gene.

CDR3 nucleotides: TGTGCCAGCAGCCGACGGGCTAGCACAGATACGCAGTATTTT. It is translated as CASSRRASTDTQYF. The rearrangement joins TRBV7-9 to TRBJ2-3; no clear D gene. Germline V gives CDR1 SEHNR, CDR2 FQNEAQ (reference sequence). Trimming left V 5 bases short and J 0 bases short, with 9 bases between. The CDR3 spans 14 residues.

This clonotype showed up just a few times. This chain links TRBV15 with TRBJ1-3; 12 bases are shared with TRBD1. V was clipped by 2 bases and J by 0 bases; unmatched bases: 17. This CDR3 has 22 residues. Germline loops: CDR1 LNHNV, CDR2 YYDKDF (reference sequence). This CDR3 is CATSRPFPGQGARHHSGNTIYF. CDR3 sequence (DNA): TGTGCCACCAGCAGACCATTTCCGGGACAGGGGGCCCGACACCACTCTGGAAACACCATATATTTT.

The chain employs TRBV7-3 and TRBJ2-7; no definite D call. Trimming shortened V by 3 bases and J by 6 bases, and 12 bases separated the two germline ends. Germline CDR1 reads SGHTA; CDR2 reads FQGTGA. The CDR3 spans 13 residues. The CDR3 is CASSFIKGSEQYF. The CDR3 nucleotides are TGTGCCAGCAGCTTTATCAAGGGAAGCGAGCAGTACTTC. Variable domain in full (rest from reference TRBV7-3 and TRBJ2-7): GAGVSQTPSNKVTEKGKYVELRCDPISGHTALYWYRQSLGQGPEFLIYFQGTGAADDSGLPNDRFFAVRPEGSVSTLKIQRTERGDSAVYLCASSFIKGSEQYFGPGTRLTVT.

The V gene is TRBV10-3, the J gene TRBJ1-5; D call uncertain. CDR3 length equals 15 residues. Trimming shortened V by 8 bases and J by 0 bases, and 14 bases separated the two germline ends. Germline V gives CDR1 ENHRY, CDR2 SYGVKD. The CDR3 DNA sequence: TGTGCCATCGCTGATCTTGGCGGTAGCAATCAGCCCCAGCATTTT. It codes for CAIADLGGSNQPQHF.

The chain joins TRBV14 to TRBJ2-3; D unresolved. V lost 4 bases and J 9 bases, leaving 8 bases between the germline ends. CDR1 SGHDN and CDR2 FVKESK come from the germline V gene. The CDR3 loop spans 11 amino acids. This chain's CDR3 is CASSRAGTQYF. In DNA form, the CDR3 reads TGTGCCAGCAGCCGGGCAGGCACGCAGTATTTT. Drawing the rest from reference TRBV14 and TRBJ2-3, the complete variable domain is EAGVTQFPSHSVIEKGQTVTLRCDPISGHDNLYWYRRVMGKEIKFLLHFVKESKQDESGMPNNRFLAERTGGTYSTLKVQPAELEDSGVYFCASSRAGTQYFGPGTRLTVL.

Here the CDR3 reads CASSASLGKLFF. DNA for the CDR3: TGTGCCAGCAGTGCCAGCTTGGGGAAACTGTTTTTT. This sequence joins TRBV7-9 and TRBJ1-4; D unclear. Germline lookup yields CDR1 SEHNR and CDR2 FQNEAQ (reference sequence). The CDR3 is 12 residues long. The V and J ends lost 6 bases and 11 bases respectively, with 13 bases between them.

The rearrangement links TRBV6-5 to TRBJ1-6; D is uncertain. CDR3 length: 15 amino acids. Between the trimmed V and J ends, which lost 5 bases and 6 bases, there was a span of 14 bases. In germline, CDR1 is MNHEY, CDR2 SVGAGI. The CDR3 nucleotides read TGTGCCAGCAGTGAAGTGACGAGTTTTAATTCACCCCTCCACTTT. Amino acids: CASSEVTSFNSPLHF.

This sequence joins TRBV2 and TRBJ1-5, with a tentative D call TRBD1 (6 bases). This CDR3 contains 15 residues. Trimming left V 7 bases short and J 4 bases short, with 17 bases between. Germline CDR1 SNHLY, CDR2 FYNNEI. Written as DNA, the CDR3 is TGTGCCAGCACCAACCCAGGGGCCAGTAATCAGCCCCAGCATTTT. Encoded protein: CASTNPGASNQPQHF. Looking up the rest from reference TRBV2 and TRBJ1-5 gives the full variable domain: EPEVTQTPSHQVTQMGQEVILRCVPISNHLYFYWYRQILGQKVEFLVSFYNNEISEKSEIFDDQFSVERPDGSNFTLKIRSTKLEDSAMYFCASTNPGASNQPQHFGDGTRLSIL.

This clonotype occurred many times. This chain joins TRBV10-3 and TRBJ2-2; D gene unclear. V was pared by 4 bases and J by 5 bases, with 17 bases between. CDR1 is ENHRY and CDR2 is SYGVKD in the germline V gene. The CDR3 loop spans 16 amino acids. The CDR3, as DNA: TGTGCCATCAGTGTGATTTCTATTCAGGAGACCGGGGAGCTGTTTTTT. Its protein is CAISVISIQETGELFF.